This TCR beta chain derives from a study of OX40 agonist ivuxolimab in advanced cancers. Study as a whole: Ivuxolimab doses were 0.01, 0.1, 0.3, 1.5, 3 or 10 mg/kg every 2 weeks. Under the entry rules, prior anti-PD-1, anti-PD-L1 or anti-CTLA-4 therapy was allowed, and roughly 43% had some.

General study results and limits: In general, CD8+ T cells held more expanded clones than CD4+ did, on average. At 0.1 to 3.0 mg/kg and by week 6, CD4+ and CD8+ T cells in the blood had expanded clonally.

CDR3 size: 12 residues. Per the germline V gene, CDR1 is GTSNPN and CDR2 is SVGIG (reference sequence). The V end was cut by 3 bases, the J end by 9 bases, with 14 bases between. This clone was counted a single time. Its antigen remains unidentified. Generated by immunoSEQ multiplex PCR, the TCRdb table keeps only in-frame clones and is missing some. The sample comprises tens of thousands of clones, 87% of which are singletons, and approximately 3% rests with the top ten. Here the sequenced sample was CD4+ or CD8+ T cells sorted from blood, taken in a trial of the OX40 agonist ivuxolimab. The clonotype was recovered from an adult with an advanced solid tumor such as melanoma, head and neck, liver or kidney cancer. The J gene is TRBJ1-2, the V gene TRBV30; a weak D match, TRBD1 (5 bases). CDR3 in DNA: TGTGCCTGGAGAAGCCGGGACGCGAGCTACACCTTC. Translating it yields CAWRSRDASYTF. The full variable domain, in which reference TRBV30 and TRBJ1-2 provide the parts outside the CDR3, is SQTIHQWPATLVQPVGSPLSLECTVEGTSNPNLYWYRQAAGRGLQLLFYSVGIGQISSEVPQNLSASRPQDRQFILSSKKLLLSDSGFYLCAWRSRDASYTFGSGTRLTVV.